The clone carrying this T cell receptor beta chain was seen a single time. Original processing notes: Using reference gene primer amplification, nucleated cell counts were estimated. TCRdb keeps only in-frame clones here, not all; method: immunoSEQ multiplex PCR. The D gene and trimming were derived from the DNA, and the V and J assignments and clone size from that table. Here the sample spans around 70,000 clones, roughly 82% being singletons. This entry belongs to a study of blood T cell repertoires in COVID-19. Study overall: Acute and convalescent COVID-19 samples came from the United States, Italy and Spain. PBMCs, B-cell-depleted T cells, or T cells were the source of the cDNA or gDNA that made up the material.

After removal of 3 bases from V and 2 bases from J, the junction contained 6 bases not matched to a gene. The CDR3 length is 14 residues. Per the germline V gene, CDR1 is DFQATT and CDR2 is SNEGSKA (reference sequence). The receptor's source is a man aged 60 to 69 with acute or convalescent COVID-19. Sequencing was carried out using peripheral blood. V usage is TRBV20-1 and J usage is TRBJ1-2, with TRBD1 identical over 7 bases. The CDR3 protein is CSASLPGQNYGYTF. For the CDR3, the DNA is TGCAGTGCTAGTCTCCCGGGACAGAACTATGGCTACACCTTC.